This T cell receptor (beta chain) stems from a study of cytomegalovirus exposure and HLA in healthy donors. A multiplex PCR was run with 60 Vbeta primers and 13 Jbeta primers. Measured with immunoSEQ multiplex PCR; TCRdb has only the in-frame clones, and not every one. The table shows roughly 180,000 clones, with 80% to 90% occurring only once. Germline assignment: CDR1 GTSNPN and CDR2 SVGIG (reference sequence). V shed 0 bases, J shed 5 bases, and the junction held 7 bases outside the gene matches. The CDR3 totals 15 residues. Material: PBMCs. This sequence originates from a girl aged 2 to 9 in good health and CMV-seropositive. The rearrangement uses TRBV30 and TRBJ2-3; 8 bases line up with TRBD2. The CDR3 reads CAWSVRAGVGDTQYF. The DNA of the CDR3 is TGTGCCTGGAGTGTACGAGCGGGGGTCGGAGATACGCAGTATTTT. Combining the CDR3 with reference TRBV30 and TRBJ2-3 gives the whole variable domain SQTIHQWPATLVQPVGSPLSLECTVEGTSNPNLYWYRQAAGRGLQLLFYSVGIGQISSEVPQNLSASRPQDRQFILSSKKLLLSDSGFYLCAWSVRAGVGDTQYFGPGTRLTVL.